The 20 T cell receptor beta chains in this list originate from one sample, sequenced in a study of shared clonotypes between healthy human individuals (dated by TCRdb to about 2020). The library was obtained by the immunoSEQ multiplex PCR assay. TCRdb's version of the immuneACCESS table is confined to in-frame rearrangements and falls short of the full clone set. An unresolved V gene accounts for under half of the shortfall where checked; the remainder is of unknown origin. Within this sample are 400,000 to 600,000 clones, with roughly 77% of them counted one time only. Roughly 13% of the sample lies in the top ten. The specimen was PBMCs. All receptors come from a middle-aged woman in good health. Some clones in this sample may be carry-over from other donors' samples.

The chain has TRBV7-9 and TRBJ1-1, with D maybe TRBD1 (5 bases). Germline values: CDR1 SEHNR, CDR2 FQNEAQ (reference sequence). The V and J ends lost 3 bases and 5 bases respectively, with 10 bases between them. The CDR3 runs 13 residues. The CDR3 bases are TGTGCCAGCAGCTTTGCGACAGTGACTGAAGCTTTCTTT. It encodes CASSFATVTEAFF.

V and J are TRBV19 and TRBJ1-1; 10 bases are a match to TRBD1. The CDR3 contains 16 residues. The germline V gene encodes CDR1 LNHDA and CDR2 SQIVND (reference sequence). The V segment lost 6 bases and the J segment 9 bases; nucleotides outside the gene matches: 16. The CDR3 bases are TGTGCCAGTAGGAACGTGCTTAGACAGGGGGCCACCAAAGCTTTCTTT. It specifies CASRNVLRQGATKAFF. The whole variable domain, remainder taken from reference TRBV19 and TRBJ1-1, is DGGITQSPKYLFRKEGQNVTLSCEQNLNHDAMYWYRQDPGQGLRLIYYSQIVNDFQKGDIAEGYSVSREKKESFPLTVTSAQKNPTAFYLCASRNVLRQGATKAFFGQGTRLTVV.

This chain connects TRBV19 to TRBJ2-7, with D unresolved. This CDR3 region has 15 residues. V was cut by 7 bases and J by 4 bases, with 20 bases left in between. In germline, CDR1 is LNHDA, CDR2 SQIVND (reference sequence). In DNA, the CDR3 is TGTGCCAGTACAGCCCAAAGGATCGCCGCGTACGAGCAGTACTTC. It encodes CASTAQRIAAYEQYF.

A few counts support this clone. An end of the junction does not agree with germline; a read error may underlie this. The chain carries TRBV7-7 and TRBJ2-1, with 7 bases lining up with TRBD1. This CDR3 has 14 residues. CDR1 is SSHAT and CDR2 is FNYEAQ in the germline V gene (reference sequence). The CDR3 sequence: CASSQGDSGGEQFF. The CDR3 nucleotides read TGTGCTAGCAGCCAAGGGGACAGTGGCGGCGAGCAGTTCTTC.

The J gene is TRBJ2-7, the V gene TRBV9; D might be TRBD1 (6 bases). The CDR3 loop spans 13 amino acids. With 4 bases removed from V and 4 bases from J, the gap between germline ends came to 12 bases. The V gene's germline CDR1 is SGDLS and CDR2 YYNGEE. For the CDR3, the DNA is TGTGCCAGCAGCAACCTACAGGGATACGAGCAGTACTTC. Translating gives CASSNLQGYEQYF.

The chain combines TRBV19 with TRBJ2-2; 8 nucleotides match TRBD1. The length of the CDR3 is 15 residues. V lost 5 bases to trimming and J lost 2 bases; unmatched junction nucleotides: 4. In germline, CDR1 is LNHDA, CDR2 SQIVND (reference sequence). The CDR3 protein is CASSLGTGNTGELFF. The CDR3 bases are TGTGCCAGTAGTCTCGGGACAGGCAACACCGGGGAGCTGTTTTTT.

The chain employs TRBV30 and TRBJ1-1; a possible D gene is TRBD1 (6 bases). CDR3 length: 15 amino acids. V was pared by 1 base and J by 0 bases, with 12 bases between. CDR1 and CDR2 (germline): GTSNPN, SVGIG (reference sequence). CDR3 nucleotides: TGTGCCTGGAGTGCCGGCGGACAGTTGAACACTGAAGCTTTCTTT. This sequence encodes CAWSAGGQLNTEAFF.

This clone was counted once. This chain joins TRBV5-4 and TRBJ2-3; D remains ambiguous. The length of the CDR3 is 13 residues. The germline V gene has CDR1 SGHNT and CDR2 YYREEE (reference sequence). V shed 4 bases and J shed 3 bases, with 9 bases lying between them. This CDR3 is CASSTVGTDTQYF. Written as DNA, the CDR3 is TGTGCCAGCAGCACTGTCGGGACAGATACGCAGTATTTT.

The chain uses TRBV6-5 and TRBJ1-3; TRBD1 is a possible D gene (5 bases). Trimming left V 5 bases short and J 0 bases short, with 11 bases between. The CDR3 consists of 15 residues. The germline gives CDR1 MNHEY, CDR2 SVGAGI. In DNA form, the CDR3 reads TGTGCCAGCAGTCTACAGGCTCCCTCTGGAAACACCATATATTTT. This gives the protein CASSLQAPSGNTIYF.

The chain has TRBV11-2 and TRBJ2-7; tentatively, D is TRBD1 or TRBD2 (5 bases each). V lost 5 bases and J 1 base, leaving 15 bases between the germline ends. This CDR3 spans 15 amino acids. Germline lookup yields CDR1 SGHAT and CDR2 FQNNGV. CDR3 nucleotide sequence: TGTGCCAGCAGCCAGAACCGGGACGGTTCCTACGAGCAGTACTTC. It encodes CASSQNRDGSYEQYF.

This chain uses TRBV27 with TRBJ1-1; 7 positions agree with TRBD1. Germline V gene data show CDR1 as MNHEY and CDR2 as SMNVEV (reference sequence). With 5 bases clipped from V and 2 bases from J, the junction kept 11 bases outside the gene matches. This CDR3 contains 16 residues. The CDR3 spells CASSPMTGTGNTEAFF. CDR3 sequence (DNA): TGTGCCAGCAGTCCGATGACAGGGACGGGCAACACTGAAGCTTTCTTT.

The rearrangement joins TRBV4-1 to TRBJ2-5; 11 bases match TRBD2. In germline, CDR1 is MGHRA, CDR2 YSYEKL. The CDR3 has 15 residues. The junction had 6 bases not matched to a gene; V was cut back by 7 bases and J by 2 bases. The CDR3 spells CASKLLAGGQETQYF. CDR3 sequence (DNA): TGCGCCAGCAAACTCCTAGCGGGAGGTCAAGAGACCCAGTACTTC.

This sequence joins TRBV9 and TRBJ2-3, with 15 bases identical to TRBD2. CDR1 and CDR2 (germline): SGDLS, YYNGEE. V shed 4 bases and J 6 bases; nucleotides not matched to a gene: 6. The CDR3 sequence is 16 residues long. The CDR3 protein is CASSFGLAGGGDTQYF. The DNA of the CDR3 is TGTGCCAGCAGCTTCGGACTAGCGGGAGGGGGGGATACGCAGTATTTT. The full variable domain, rest sourced from reference TRBV9 and TRBJ2-3, is DSGVTQTPKHLITATGQRVTLRCSPRSGDLSVYWYQQSLDQGLQFLIQYYNGEERAKGNILERFSAQQFPDLHSELNLSSLELGDSALYFCASSFGLAGGGDTQYFGPGTRLTVL.

This clone appeared a single time. V and J are TRBV4-1 and TRBJ2-3; 11 bases are shared with TRBD1. Trimming at V came to 4 bases and at J to 4 bases, leaving 1 base not matched to a gene. There are 14 residues in the CDR3. Germline CDR1 is MGHRA and CDR2 is YSYEKL. This CDR3 is CASSLGQGADTQYF. The CDR3 DNA reads as TGCGCCAGCAGCCTGGGACAGGGGGCAGATACGCAGTATTTT.

The J gene is TRBJ1-2, the V gene TRBV19; the D is unclear. Germline V CDR1 and CDR2: LNHDA, SQIVND (reference sequence). The CDR3 is 15 residues long. V was cut by 3 bases and J by 2 bases, with 13 bases left in between. Here the CDR3 reads CASSIKGIENYGYTF. In DNA, the CDR3 is TGTGCCAGTAGTATCAAGGGTATAGAAAACTATGGCTACACCTTC.

The rearrangement joins TRBV6-5 to TRBJ2-7, with D maybe TRBD2 (6 bases). The CDR3 is 14 residues long. Germline CDR1 and CDR2: MNHEY and SVGAGI. Trimming shortened V by 5 bases and J by 7 bases, and 18 bases separated the two germline ends. CDR3 bases: TGTGCCAGCAGTCGCGGCCGGGAGAGAATAGAGCAGTACTTC. Protein: CASSRGRERIEQYF.

The gene calls are TRBV5-1 and TRBJ1-4; tentatively, D is TRBD1 (6 bases). Germline CDR1 reads SGHRS; CDR2 reads YFSETQ. V shed 4 bases and J shed 1 base, with 20 bases lying between them. The CDR3 is made up of 18 amino acids. The CDR3 sequence: CASSPRGGHRITNEKLFF. The CDR3 nucleotides are TGCGCCAGCAGCCCAAGAGGGGGACATCGAATAACTAATGAAAAACTGTTTTTT.

This clone was seen ten or more times. This chain links TRBV10-2 with TRBJ1-5; no reliable D call. Germline assignment: CDR1 WSHSY and CDR2 SAAADI. The CDR3 loop spans 14 amino acids. The V end was cut by 5 bases, the J end by 2 bases, with 10 bases between. CDR3 amino acids: CASSPPEGNQPQHF. CDR3 sequence (DNA): TGCGCCAGCAGTCCCCCCGAGGGCAATCAGCCCCAGCATTTT.

The rearrangement links TRBV28 to TRBJ2-2; 7 bases match TRBD2. The trim removed 2 bases at V and 15 bases at J, leaving 18 bases unmatched. Germline V lookup: CDR1 MDHEN, CDR2 SYDVKM. This CDR3 has 16 amino acids. CDR3 amino acids: CASSLNAPSGTLYVFF. DNA of the CDR3: TGTGCCAGCAGTTTAAATGCTCCCAGCGGGACTCTGTATGTGTTTTTT.

This chain links TRBV25-1 with TRBJ1-5; 7 positions match TRBD1. Trimming removed 1 base from V and 8 bases from J; junction bases left unmatched: 14. Germline CDR1 reads MGHDK; CDR2 reads SYGVNS. CDR3 length equals 17 residues. DNA of the CDR3: TGTGCCAGCAGTGAATGGGGAGGGGGCGCGAATAATGAGCCCCAGCATTTT. Its translation: CASSEWGGGANNEPQHF.